A selection of T cell receptor beta chains follows, all from one sample in a study of response to subunit inactivated influenza vaccine. MiXCR, applied by TCRdb to the RT-PCR reads, yields one record per CDR3 protein. The repertoire holds some 160,000 distinct CDR3 sequences, with approximately 11% as singletons. The sequences come from non-naive T cells sorted from PBMCs, collected about 6 weeks after vaccination. Every receptor here comes from a man aged 50 to 59 who received an inactivated influenza vaccine. Each CDR3 is given with its conserved first and last residue. The order of the fields is clone size, V gene, D gene, J gene, CDR3 DNA, CDR3 protein. D genes are given only for firm matches. Clone sizes are given selectively: once, few, many, or a class where the clone is expanded.

many	TRBV5-6	.	TRBJ1-2	TGTGCCAGCAGCTCGACCACCAATCGAGGGGGCTACACCTTC	CASSSTTNRGGYTF
many	TRBV12-3/TRBV12-4	.	TRBJ2-3	TGTGCCAGCAGCGGAAACACAGATACGCAGTATTTT	CASSGNTDTQYF
many	TRBV25-1	.	TRBJ2-1	TGTGCCAGCAGTGAATTAAGGGCGTGGGGGAATGAGCAGTTCTTC	CASSELRAWGNEQFF
many	TRBV10-3	.	TRBJ1-2	TGTGCCATCAGCCGCGATTTAAGGGCATATGGCTACACCTTC	CAISRDLRAYGYTF
many	TRBV5-1	.	TRBJ1-1	TGCGCCAGCAGCTCCGGACCAGGAGGCATGAACACTGAAGCTTTCTTT	CASSSGPGGMNTEAFF
.	TRBV6-5	.	TRBJ1-4	TGTGCCAGCAGTTACTATGCGGGGGAAAAACTGTTTTTT	CASSYYAGEKLFF
few	TRBV7-2	TRBD1	TRBJ2-1	TGTGCCAGCAGCTTAGCCAGCAGGACAGGCAATGAGCAGTTCTTC	CASSLASRTGNEQFF
.	TRBV5-6	.	TRBJ1-1	TGTGCCAGGGGCCCCGGGGTCCTCTGTGAAGCTTTCTTT	CARGPGVLCEAFF
many	TRBV24-1	TRBD2	TRBJ2-1	TGTGCCACCAGTGATTCCAAAAAGCGGGAGAGTCTCAATGAGCAGTTCTTC	CATSDSKKRESLNEQFF
few	TRBV4-2	.	TRBJ1-1	TGTGCCAGCAGCCAAGCAAGGGTGAACACTGAAGCTTTCTTT	CASSQARVNTEAFF
few	TRBV4-3	.	TRBJ1-4	TGCGCCAGCAGCCAGACAGGAACTAATGAAAAACTGTTTTTT	CASSQTGTNEKLFF
.	TRBV6-4	TRBD2	TRBJ2-1	TGTGCCAGCAGTGACACTAGCGGGGGGAGGAATGAGCAGTTCTTC	CASSDTSGGRNEQFF
many	TRBV12-3/TRBV12-4	.	TRBJ1-6	TGTGCCAGCAGTTTCAGTGCACAGGTTGTTGGTTCACCCCTCCACTTT	CASSFSAQVVGSPLHF
many	TRBV28	TRBD1	TRBJ2-2	TGTGCCAGCAGTTTAAGTTGGACAGGGTGGATACACGGGGAGCTGTTTTTT	CASSLSWTGWIHGELFF
many	TRBV20-1	.	TRBJ2-2	TGCAGTGCCCTTATGGGAATCACCGGGGAGCTGTTTTTT	CSALMGITGELFF
.	TRBV7-9	.	TRBJ1-5	TGTGCCAGCAGCCAGGGTCCGGATAGCAATCAGCCCCAGCATTTT	CASSQGPDSNQPQHF
few	TRBV5-1	.	TRBJ2-2	TGCGCCAGCAAGGGCACCTACACCGGGGAGCTGTTTTTT	CASKGTYTGELFF
few	TRBV20-1	TRBD1	TRBJ1-2	TGCAGTGCTTCCGGGACAGGTGTTGGCTACACCTTC	CSASGTGVGYTF
many	TRBV29-1	.	TRBJ2-7	TGCAGCGTAAAACCGGGACACCAGGGATACGAGCAGTACTTC	CSVKPGHQGYEQYF
.	TRBV10-3	.	TRBJ2-1	TGTGCCGTGGAGGCAGGGAATGAGCAGTTCTTC	CAVEAGNEQFF
many	TRBV6-2/TRBV6-3	.	TRBJ2-7	TGTGCCAGCAGTCTTCAACAGGGTGTCCACGAGCAGTACTTC	CASSLQQGVHEQYF
many	TRBV7-9	TRBD1	TRBJ2-7	TGTGCCAGCAGCTTAGAGGCGGGACAGGACTACGAGCAGTACTTC	CASSLEAGQDYEQYF
many	TRBV11-2	.	TRBJ1-3	TGTGCCAGCAGCTTACCAGGCCCCTCTGGAAACACCATATATTTT	CASSLPGPSGNTIYF
.	TRBV19	TRBD1	TRBJ1-5	TGTGCCAGTAGCGCAGGGGGCGGCAATCAGCCCCAGCATTTT	CASSAGGGNQPQHF
few	TRBV7-7	TRBD2	TRBJ2-1	TGTGCTAGCAGCCTCGAGCCCAGCGGGGGTTATGAGCAGTTCTTC	CASSLEPSGGYEQFF
few	TRBV28	TRBD1	TRBJ1-2	TGTGCCAGCAGTTTCTACGGACAGGAAGCCGGGGGCTACACCTTC	CASSFYGQEAGGYTF
many	TRBV28	TRBD1	TRBJ2-4	TGTGCCAGCAGCCGCCCATCGACAGGGCTTCGCGTTATGGGAGCCAAAAACATTCAGTACTTC	CASSRPSTGLRVMGAKNIQYF
few	TRBV5-6	.	TRBJ1-2	TGTGCCAGCAGCTTGGATGGGGGTAACTATGGCTACACCTTC	CASSLDGGNYGYTF
few	TRBV7-2	.	TRBJ1-6	TGTGCCAGCAGCTCCCAGGGACGGATGATTAATTCACCCCTCCACTTT	CASSSQGRMINSPLHF
.	TRBV28	.	TRBJ1-2	TGTGCCAGCAGTGTTAGCGCGGACTATGGCTACACCTTC	CASSVSADYGYTF
.	TRBV20-1	TRBD2	TRBJ2-1	TGCAGTGCTAGAGGGGGACTAGCACTCAATGAGCAGTTCTTC	CSARGGLALNEQFF
few	TRBV20-1	.	TRBJ2-1	TGCAGTGCTAGTCGGATGGAAAATGAGCAGTTCTTC	CSASRMENEQFF
.	TRBV20-1	.	TRBJ2-3	TGCAGTGCTAGATTGCATGGGGAAATTAGCACAGATACGCAGTATTTT	CSARLHGEISTDTQYF